This entry lists 21 T cell receptor beta chains sequenced from one sample in a study of blood T cells in healthy people across ages. Through a sample-barcoded 5' primer and a J-beta primer mix, a second PCR was run for roughly 6 to 11 cycles. TCRdb redid the calling of the 5' RACE reads with MiXCR, one entry per CDR3 protein. The top ten hold around 14% of the sample, which has over 950,000 distinct CDR3 sequences, roughly two fifths seen once. The sequenced sample was blood. The receptors shown here come from a man aged 18 to 29 in good health.

The rearrangement uses TRBV27 and TRBJ1-5; D is perhaps TRBD1 (6 bases). Germline CDR1 reads MNHEY; CDR2 reads SMNVEV (reference sequence). CDR3 size: 17 residues. Trimming took off 2 bases at V and 5 bases at J, with 19 bases between the two ends. CDR3 coding DNA: TGTGCCAGCAGTTTAACCCCTCCGGGGGCCGGGGATCAGCCCCAGCATTTT. It codes for CASSLTPPGAGDQPQHF.

For this clonotype: This may be a read error, as it is one base from a much larger clone. The chain employs TRBV4-3 and TRBJ2-3, with D possibly TRBD2 on 6 matching bases. V was cut by 0 bases and J by 4 bases, with 20 bases left in between. The CDR3 is 18 amino acids. CDR1 is LGHNA and CDR2 is YSLEER in the germline V gene. CDR3: CASSQDPVGAGRADTQYF. The CDR3 DNA is TGCGCCAGCAGCCAAGATCCAGTGGGCGCGGGAAGGGCAGATACGCAGTATTTT.

The chain recombines TRBV9 with TRBJ2-1; 9 positions agree with TRBD1. Germline values: CDR1 SGDLS, CDR2 YYNGEE. The CDR3 is made up of 17 amino acids. The V and J ends lost 3 bases and 0 bases, in that order; junction bases with no gene match: 7. The CDR3 region has the DNA TGTGCCAGCAGCGCTCGGACAGGGGAGTCCTCCTACAATGAGCAGTTCTTC. Protein product: CASSARTGESSYNEQFF.

The sample holds a few counts of this clonotype. V usage is TRBV5-1 and J usage is TRBJ2-7, with D possibly matching TRBD1 (6 bases). V lost 0 bases and J lost 2, with 15 bases in between. The CDR3 spans 16 residues. From germline, CDR1 is SGHRS and CDR2 YFSETQ. The CDR3 sequence: CASSLVIRGGPYEQYF. The CDR3 coding sequence is TGCGCCAGCAGCTTGGTTATCAGGGGTGGCCCCTACGAGCAGTACTTC.

This clonotype was found a few times. The genes are TRBV7-9 and TRBJ1-4; D not certain. Trimming took 5 bases from V and 0 from J, leaving 13 bases between them. Germline lookup yields CDR1 SEHNR and CDR2 FQNEAQ (reference sequence). The CDR3 is 16 residues long. CDR3 sequence: CASSVRKPTTNEKLFF. CDR3 DNA sequence: TGTGCCAGCAGCGTCAGAAAACCAACAACTAATGAAAAACTGTTTTTT.

V is TRBV6-6 and J is TRBJ2-3, with 13 bases aligning to TRBD2. In germline, CDR1 is MNHNY, CDR2 SVGAGI (reference sequence). This CDR3 has 17 residues. V lost 2 bases, J lost 2 bases, and 4 bases stayed unmatched. CDR3 in DNA: TGTGCCAGCAGTTACGGACTAGCGGGGGACCACACAGATACGCAGTATTTT. Translation gives CASSYGLAGDHTDTQYF.

The chain carries TRBV20-1 and TRBJ2-3, with D possibly being TRBD1 or TRBD2 (5 bases each). Trimming took off 2 bases at V and 3 bases at J, with 21 bases between the two ends. The CDR3 is 17 residues long. Per the germline V gene, CDR1 is DFQATT and CDR2 is SNEGSKA (reference sequence). CDR3 sequence: CSARPSSWGPRTDTQYF. The DNA of the CDR3 is TGCAGTGCTAGACCTAGCTCGTGGGGCCCCCGGACAGATACGCAGTATTTT.

This clonotype was observed a handful of times. The rearrangement uses TRBV20-1 and TRBJ2-1; no firm D call. V was trimmed by 7 bases and J by 6 bases, leaving 10 bases between them. In germline, CDR1 is DFQATT, CDR2 SNEGSKA (reference sequence). There are 11 residues in the CDR3. CDR3 protein: CSVKGSNEQFF. CDR3 DNA sequence: TGCAGTGTGAAGGGTAGCAATGAGCAGTTCTTC.

The V gene is TRBV5-1, the J gene TRBJ1-5; D call uncertain. CDR1 and CDR2 (germline): SGHRS, YFSETQ. Trimming pared 5 bases from V and 2 bases from J, leaving 14 bases between. This CDR3 comprises 15 residues. CDR3 loop: CASRPLPGGNQPQHF. The CDR3 DNA reads as TGCGCCAGCAGACCACTACCTGGGGGCAATCAGCCCCAGCATTTT.

This clonotype appeared a single time. CDR3 nucleotides: TGCAGTGCTAGAGACCGGGGATCTTCTCAAAAGCCCCAGCATTTT. Amino acids: CSARDRGSSQKPQHF. This chain uses TRBV20-1 with TRBJ1-5; D not certain. Germline loops: CDR1 DFQATT, CDR2 SNEGSKA (reference sequence). Trimming left V 0 bases short and J 8 bases short, with 17 bases between. This CDR3 is 15 amino acids long.

This clonotype turned up a few times. The chain couples TRBV7-2 to TRBJ2-7; 12 bases match TRBD2. V was pared by 1 base and J by 0 bases, with 4 bases of the junction left unmatched. This CDR3 has 17 residues. CDR1 and CDR2 from the germline V gene are SGHTA and FQGNSA. The CDR3 DNA follows: TGTGCCAGCAGCTTAGGAACTAGCGGGAGGAGCTCCTACGAGCAGTACTTC. It is translated as CASSLGTSGRSSYEQYF.

The rearrangement joins TRBV7-3 to TRBJ2-1; tentatively, D is TRBD1 or TRBD2 (7 bases each). Germline CDR1 and CDR2: SGHTA and FQGTGA. V dropped 3 bases and J dropped 0 bases, with 12 bases sitting between them. The CDR3 length is 16 residues. The CDR3 sequence is CASSLGGTASYNEQFF. The CDR3 DNA follows: TGTGCCAGCAGCTTGGGGGGGACAGCCTCCTACAATGAGCAGTTCTTC.

J is TRBJ1-1 and V is TRBV20-1, with a possible D match to TRBD1 (6 bases). The CDR3 has 17 amino acids. In germline, CDR1 is DFQATT, CDR2 SNEGSKA (reference sequence). V dropped 0 bases and J dropped 1 base, with 18 bases sitting between them. Here the CDR3 reads CSARDLEGGDSNTEAFF. CDR3 sequence (DNA): TGCAGTGCTAGAGATCTTGAGGGGGGCGACTCGAACACTGAAGCTTTCTTT.

J is TRBJ1-1 and V is TRBV9; D may be TRBD1 (5 bases). The CDR3 has 14 amino acids. Trimming took off 5 bases at V and 3 bases at J, with 14 bases between the two ends. Germline V gene sequence: CDR1 SGDLS, CDR2 YYNGEE. The CDR3 region is CASRREEGHTEAFF. CDR3 coding DNA: TGTGCCAGCAGAAGGGAGGAGGGGCACACTGAAGCTTTCTTT.

This rearrangement joins TRBV20-1 to TRBJ1-1; TRBD1 aligns across 7 bases. V gave up 3 bases and J gave up 1 base; unmatched junction bases: 17. The CDR3 is 18 amino acids. Germline values: CDR1 DFQATT, CDR2 SNEGSKA (reference sequence). CDR3 in amino acids: CSARDSAGGLGRNTEAFF. CDR3 nucleotide sequence: TGCAGTGCTAGGGATTCGGCAGGGGGGCTAGGTAGGAACACTGAAGCTTTCTTT.

The CDR3 DNA reads as TGTGCCAGTCTATCGACTCGATCCTACAATGAGCAGTACTTC. Amino acid sequence: CASLSTRSYNEQYF. This rearrangement joins TRBV6-5 to TRBJ2-1; D remains ambiguous. The J call is doubtful: the DNA matches TRBJ2-7 better. Germline V lookup: CDR1 MNHEY, CDR2 SVGAGI. The CDR3 length is 14 residues.

The chain is built from TRBV4-1 and TRBJ2-3, with D tentatively TRBD2 (6 bases). Trimming took 3 bases from V and 0 from J, leaving 22 bases between them. Germline assignment: CDR1 MGHRA and CDR2 YSYEKL. The CDR3 has 19 amino acids. Here the CDR3 reads CASSHRDGRFTTSTDTQYF. The DNA for the CDR3 is TGCGCCAGCAGCCACCGGGACGGGAGATTCACTACTAGCACAGATACGCAGTATTTT.

The rearrangement links TRBV29-1 to TRBJ1-1; maybe TRBD1 (5 bases). The CDR3 is 14 residues long. Germline values: CDR1 SQVTM, CDR2 ANQGSEA. Trimming left V 7 bases short and J 1 base short, with 16 bases between. The CDR3 protein is CSARPGLQNTEAFF. The CDR3 bases are TGCAGCGCGCGGCCGGGACTTCAGAACACTGAAGCTTTCTTT. The whole variable domain, filled in from reference TRBV29-1 and TRBJ1-1, reads SAVISQKPSRDICQRGTSLTIQCQVDSQVTMMFWYRQQPGQSLTLIATANQGSEATYESGFVIDKFPISRPNLTFSTLTVSNMSPEDSSIYLCSARPGLQNTEAFFGQGTRLTVV.

V usage is TRBV5-1 and J usage is TRBJ2-2; D unclear. The length of the CDR3 is 16 residues. CDR1 is SGHRS and CDR2 is YFSETQ in the germline V gene. V was trimmed by 0 bases and J by 6 bases, leaving 15 bases between them. The chain's CDR3 is CASSLGVRVQAGELFF. The CDR3 bases are TGCGCCAGCAGCTTGGGAGTCCGGGTTCAGGCCGGGGAGCTGTTTTTT.

In its sample, this clonotype was seen many times. This chain uses TRBV5-1 with TRBJ2-3; D is unclear. CDR3 size: 13 residues. V gave up 7 bases and J gave up 0 bases, with 9 bases separating them. Germline loops: CDR1 SGHRS, CDR2 YFSETQ. Written as DNA, the CDR3 is TGCGCCAGCGGGGTCACTAGCACAGATACGCAGTATTTT. Protein product: CASGVTSTDTQYF.

The rearrangement uses TRBV6-2 or TRBV6-3 and TRBJ2-5; 10 nucleotides match TRBD2. J was trimmed by 11 bases and V by 10 bases; bases with no gene match: 13. This CDR3 comprises 13 residues. Germline V gene sequence: CDR1 MNHEY, CDR2 SVGEGT. Here the CDR3 reads CAIAGGLYNEQYF. Written as DNA, the CDR3 is TGTGCCATAGCGGGGGGACTCTACAATGAGCAGTACTTC.